The present entry profiles one T cell receptor (beta chain) with its context. As yet, its antigen is unknown. Libraries were prepared by immunoSEQ multiplex PCR; TCRdb keeps only in-frame clonotypes and omits some of them. The sample lists roughly 75,000 clones, over 85% seen once, with approximately 2% in the top ten. The germline CDR1 and CDR2 sequences are LNHDA and SQIVND (reference sequence). V lost 6 bases and J 4 bases, leaving 6 bases between the germline ends. The length of the CDR3 is 12 residues. This entry belongs to a study of cytomegalovirus exposure and HLA in healthy donors. Study-level background: It was reported in a later analysis that the approximately 110 validation repertoires used the same platform as the approximately 600 first-cohort repertoires. General study points: It was 160 or so TCR beta chains that were listed as cytomegalovirus-associated. The classifier, whose performance was assessed in both the original and validation cohorts, reportedly diagnosed cytomegalovirus status with high specificity and sensitivity.

This chain connects TRBV19 to TRBJ2-2, with a possible D match to TRBD1 (5 bases). This receptor was taken from a woman between 18 and 29 years old in good health and CMV-seronegative. Sequencing used PBMCs. The CDR3 nucleotides read TGTGCCAGTAGAAGGGGCACCGGGGAGCTGTTTTTT. Residues: CASRRGTGELFF.